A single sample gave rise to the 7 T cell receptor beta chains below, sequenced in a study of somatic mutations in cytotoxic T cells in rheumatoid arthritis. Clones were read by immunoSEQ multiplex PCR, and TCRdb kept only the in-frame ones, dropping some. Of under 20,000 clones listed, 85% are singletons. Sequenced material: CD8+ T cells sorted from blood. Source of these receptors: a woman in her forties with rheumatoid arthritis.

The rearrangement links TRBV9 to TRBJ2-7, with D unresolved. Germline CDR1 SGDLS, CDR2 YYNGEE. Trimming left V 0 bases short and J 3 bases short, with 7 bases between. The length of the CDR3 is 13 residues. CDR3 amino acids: CASSVDPVYEQYF. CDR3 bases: TGTGCCAGCAGCGTAGATCCGGTCTACGAGCAGTACTTC.

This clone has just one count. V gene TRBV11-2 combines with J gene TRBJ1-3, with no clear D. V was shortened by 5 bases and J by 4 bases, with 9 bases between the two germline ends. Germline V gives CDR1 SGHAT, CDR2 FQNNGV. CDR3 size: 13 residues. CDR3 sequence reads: CASSPRAGNTIYF. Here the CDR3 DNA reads TGTGCCAGCAGCCCCCGAGCGGGAAACACCATATATTTT. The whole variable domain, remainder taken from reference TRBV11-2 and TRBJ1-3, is EAGVAQSPRYKIIEKRQSVAFWCNPISGHATLYWYQQILGQGPKLLIQFQNNGVVDDSQLPKDRFSAERLKGVDSTLKIQPAKLEDSAVYLCASSPRAGNTIYFGEGSWLTVV.

This CDR3 reads CASSQSGQESEKLFF. CDR3 bases: TGCGCCAGCAGTCAATCCGGACAGGAGTCCGAAAAACTGTTTTTT. The genes are TRBV23-1 and TRBJ1-4, with 7 bases aligning to TRBD1. TRBV23-1 is an ORF for which the function is uncertain. CDR3 length equals 15 residues. Losses at the gene ends were 0 bases for V and 8 bases for J; bases not matched to a gene: 6.

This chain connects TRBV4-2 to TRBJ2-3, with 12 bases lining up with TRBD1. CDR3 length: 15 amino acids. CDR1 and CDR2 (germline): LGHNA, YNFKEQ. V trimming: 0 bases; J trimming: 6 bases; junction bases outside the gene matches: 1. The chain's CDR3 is CASSQEGQGADTQYF. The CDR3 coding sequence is TGTGCCAGCAGCCAAGAGGGACAGGGGGCGGATACGCAGTATTTT.

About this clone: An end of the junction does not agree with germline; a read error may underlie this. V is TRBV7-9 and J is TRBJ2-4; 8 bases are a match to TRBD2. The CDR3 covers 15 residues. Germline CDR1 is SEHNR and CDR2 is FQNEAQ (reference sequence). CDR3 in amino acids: CASSTGGEAKNIQYF. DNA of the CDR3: TGTGCGAGCAGCACCGGGGGGGAGGCCAAAAACATTCAGTACTTC.

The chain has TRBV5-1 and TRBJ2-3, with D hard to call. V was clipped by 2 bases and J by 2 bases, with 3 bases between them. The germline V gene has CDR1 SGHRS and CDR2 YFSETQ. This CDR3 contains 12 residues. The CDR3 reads CASSFHTDTQYF. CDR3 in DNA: TGCGCCAGCAGCTTCCACACAGATACGCAGTATTTT.

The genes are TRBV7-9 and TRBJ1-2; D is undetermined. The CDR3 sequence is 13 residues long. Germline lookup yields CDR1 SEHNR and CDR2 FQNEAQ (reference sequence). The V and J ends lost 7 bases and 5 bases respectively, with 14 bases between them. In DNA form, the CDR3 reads TGTGCCAGCACCCCGATTCGAGAATATGGCTACACCTTC. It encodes CASTPIREYGYTF.